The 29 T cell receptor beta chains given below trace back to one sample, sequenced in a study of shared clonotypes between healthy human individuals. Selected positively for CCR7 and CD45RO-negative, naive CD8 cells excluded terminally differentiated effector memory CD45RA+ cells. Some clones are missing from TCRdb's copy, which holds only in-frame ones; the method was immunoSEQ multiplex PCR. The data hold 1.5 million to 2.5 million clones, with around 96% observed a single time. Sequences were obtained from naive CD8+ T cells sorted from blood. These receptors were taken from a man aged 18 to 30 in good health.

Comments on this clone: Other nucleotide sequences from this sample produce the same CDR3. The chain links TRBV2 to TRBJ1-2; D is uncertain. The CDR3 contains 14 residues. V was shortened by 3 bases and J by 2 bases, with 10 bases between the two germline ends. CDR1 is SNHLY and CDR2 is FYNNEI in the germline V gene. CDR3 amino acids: CASSEAGLNYGYTF. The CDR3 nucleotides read TGTGCCAGCAGTGAGGCTGGGTTAAACTATGGCTACACCTTC.

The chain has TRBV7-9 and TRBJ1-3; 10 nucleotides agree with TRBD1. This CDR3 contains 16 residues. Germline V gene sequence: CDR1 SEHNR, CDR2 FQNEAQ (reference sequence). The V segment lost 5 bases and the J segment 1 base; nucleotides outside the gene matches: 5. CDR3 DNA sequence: TGTGCCAGCAGCGACGGACAGGGGGGGTCTGGAAACACCATATATTTT. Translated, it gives CASSDGQGGSGNTIYF.

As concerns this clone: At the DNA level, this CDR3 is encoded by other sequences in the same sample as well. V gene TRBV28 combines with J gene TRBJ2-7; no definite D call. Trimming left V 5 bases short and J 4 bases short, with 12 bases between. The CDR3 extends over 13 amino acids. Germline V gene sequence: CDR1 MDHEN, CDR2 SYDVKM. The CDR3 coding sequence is TGTGCCAGCAGTCCCCCCGCCCCGTACGAGCAGTACTTC. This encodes CASSPPAPYEQYF.

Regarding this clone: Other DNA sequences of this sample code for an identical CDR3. The DNA of the CDR3 is TGTGCCAGCAGCTGGGGGGAGAACACTGAAGCTTTCTTT. This gives the protein CASSWGENTEAFF. V usage is TRBV5-6 and J usage is TRBJ1-1, with D possibly being TRBD1 (5 bases). From germline, CDR1 is SGHDT and CDR2 YYEEEE. There are 13 residues in the CDR3. V was trimmed by 3 bases and J by 1 base, leaving 7 bases between them.

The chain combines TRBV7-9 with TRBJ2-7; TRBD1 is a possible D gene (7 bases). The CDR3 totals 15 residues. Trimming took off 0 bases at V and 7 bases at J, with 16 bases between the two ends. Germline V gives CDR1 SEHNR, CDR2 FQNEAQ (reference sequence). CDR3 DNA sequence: TGTGCCAGCAGCTTAGCGCATGGAGGGGGCGAGGAGCAGTACTTC. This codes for CASSLAHGGGEEQYF.

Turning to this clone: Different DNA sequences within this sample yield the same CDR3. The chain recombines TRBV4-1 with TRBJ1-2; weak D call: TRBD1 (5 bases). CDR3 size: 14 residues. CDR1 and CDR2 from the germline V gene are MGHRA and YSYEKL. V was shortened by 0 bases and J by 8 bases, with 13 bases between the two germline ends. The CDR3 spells CASSQDGRGGGYTF. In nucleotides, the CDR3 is TGCGCCAGCAGCCAAGATGGGAGGGGCGGGGGCTACACCTTC.

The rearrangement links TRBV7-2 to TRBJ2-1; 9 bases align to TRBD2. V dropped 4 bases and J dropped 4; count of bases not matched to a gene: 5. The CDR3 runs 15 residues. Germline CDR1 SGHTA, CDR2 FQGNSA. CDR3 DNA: TGTGCCAGCAGCTCTCTAGCGGGGAGTTACAATGAGCAGTTCTTC. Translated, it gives CASSSLAGSYNEQFF.

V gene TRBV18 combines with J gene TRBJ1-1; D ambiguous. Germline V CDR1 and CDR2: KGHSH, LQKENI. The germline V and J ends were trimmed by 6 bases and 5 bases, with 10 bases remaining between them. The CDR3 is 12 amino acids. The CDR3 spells CASSLIGTEAFF. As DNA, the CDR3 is TGTGCCAGCTCCCTCATTGGGACTGAAGCTTTCTTT.

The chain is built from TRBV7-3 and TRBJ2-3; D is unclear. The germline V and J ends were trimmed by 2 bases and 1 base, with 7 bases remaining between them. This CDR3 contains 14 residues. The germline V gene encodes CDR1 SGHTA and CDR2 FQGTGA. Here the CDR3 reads CASSLAPGTDTQYF. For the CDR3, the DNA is TGTGCCAGCAGCTTAGCGCCGGGCACAGATACGCAGTATTTT.

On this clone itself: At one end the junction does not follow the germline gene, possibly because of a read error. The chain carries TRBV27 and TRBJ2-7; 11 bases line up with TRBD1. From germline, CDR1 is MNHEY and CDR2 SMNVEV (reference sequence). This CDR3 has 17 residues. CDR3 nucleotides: TGTGCCAGCAGTCTATCCCCCAGGACAGGGGGCAGGTACGAGCAGTACTTC. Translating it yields CASSLSPRTGGRYEQYF.

CDR3 sequence: CASSEVRAGGRYGYTF. The CDR3 DNA sequence: TGTGCCAGCAGTGAAGTCAGGGCAGGGGGACGGTATGGCTACACCTTC. The gene calls are TRBV6-1 and TRBJ1-2, with 7 bases fitting TRBD1. The ends lost 1 base at V and 5 bases at J; junction bases unmatched: 10. The CDR3 length is 16 residues. The germline V gene has CDR1 MNHNS and CDR2 SASEGT.

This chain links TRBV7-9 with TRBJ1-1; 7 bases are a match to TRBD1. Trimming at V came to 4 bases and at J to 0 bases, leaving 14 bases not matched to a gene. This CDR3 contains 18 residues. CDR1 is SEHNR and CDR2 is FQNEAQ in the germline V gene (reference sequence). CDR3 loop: CASSSRQGGLEMNTEAFF. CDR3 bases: TGTGCCAGCAGCTCTCGACAGGGAGGGTTGGAGATGAACACTGAAGCTTTCTTT.

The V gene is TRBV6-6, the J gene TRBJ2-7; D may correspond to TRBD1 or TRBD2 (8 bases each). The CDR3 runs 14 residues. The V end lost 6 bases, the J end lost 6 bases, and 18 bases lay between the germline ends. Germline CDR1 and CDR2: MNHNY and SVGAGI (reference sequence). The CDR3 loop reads CASSFGQGLGEQYF. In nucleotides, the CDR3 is TGTGCCAGCAGCTTCGGACAGGGACTAGGCGAGCAGTACTTC.

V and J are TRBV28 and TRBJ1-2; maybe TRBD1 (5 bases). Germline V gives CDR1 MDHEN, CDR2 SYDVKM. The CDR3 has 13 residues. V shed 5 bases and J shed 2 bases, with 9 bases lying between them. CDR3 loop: CASSLGLNYGYTF. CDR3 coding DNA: TGTGCCAGCAGTCTGGGACTAAACTATGGCTACACCTTC.

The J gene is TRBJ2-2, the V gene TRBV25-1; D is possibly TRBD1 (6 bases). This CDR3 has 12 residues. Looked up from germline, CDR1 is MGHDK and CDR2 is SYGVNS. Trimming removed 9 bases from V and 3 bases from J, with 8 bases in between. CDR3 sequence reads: CASGTYTGELFF. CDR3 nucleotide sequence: TGTGCCAGTGGGACATACACCGGGGAGCTGTTTTTT.

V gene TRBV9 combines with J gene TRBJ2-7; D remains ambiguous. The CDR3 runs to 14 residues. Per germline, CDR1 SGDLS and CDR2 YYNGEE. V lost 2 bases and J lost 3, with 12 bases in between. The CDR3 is CASSVGIEVYEQYF. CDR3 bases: TGTGCCAGCAGCGTGGGGATCGAAGTCTACGAGCAGTACTTC. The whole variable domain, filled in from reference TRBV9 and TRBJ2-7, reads DSGVTQTPKHLITATGQRVTLRCSPRSGDLSVYWYQQSLDQGLQFLIQYYNGEERAKGNILERFSAQQFPDLHSELNLSSLELGDSALYFCASSVGIEVYEQYFGPGTRLTVT.

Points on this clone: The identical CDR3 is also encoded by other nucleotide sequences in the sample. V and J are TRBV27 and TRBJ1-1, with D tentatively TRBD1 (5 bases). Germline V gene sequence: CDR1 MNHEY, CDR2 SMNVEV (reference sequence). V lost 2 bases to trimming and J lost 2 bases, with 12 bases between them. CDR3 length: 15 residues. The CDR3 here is CASSLGAGSNTEAFF. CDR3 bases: TGTGCCAGCAGTTTAGGGGCAGGTAGTAACACTGAAGCTTTCTTT.

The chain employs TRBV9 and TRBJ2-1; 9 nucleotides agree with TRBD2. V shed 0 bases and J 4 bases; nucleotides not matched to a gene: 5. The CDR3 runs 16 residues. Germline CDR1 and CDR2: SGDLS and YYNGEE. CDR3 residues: CASSVGVAGVYNEQFF. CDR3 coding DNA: TGTGCCAGCAGCGTAGGGGTAGCGGGAGTATACAATGAGCAGTTCTTC. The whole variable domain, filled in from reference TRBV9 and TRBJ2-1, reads DSGVTQTPKHLITATGQRVTLRCSPRSGDLSVYWYQQSLDQGLQFLIQYYNGEERAKGNILERFSAQQFPDLHSELNLSSLELGDSALYFCASSVGVAGVYNEQFFGPGTRLTVL.

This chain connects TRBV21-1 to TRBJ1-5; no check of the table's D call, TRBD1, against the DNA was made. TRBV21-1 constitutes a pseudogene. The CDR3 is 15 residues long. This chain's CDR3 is CASSKADRANQPQHF. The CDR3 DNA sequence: TGTGCCAGCAGCAAAGCGGACAGGGCTAATCAGCCCCAGCATTTT.

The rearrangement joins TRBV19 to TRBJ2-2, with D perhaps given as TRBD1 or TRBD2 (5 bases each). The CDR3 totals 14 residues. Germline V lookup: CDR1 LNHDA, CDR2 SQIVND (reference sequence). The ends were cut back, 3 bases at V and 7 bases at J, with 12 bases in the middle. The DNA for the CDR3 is TGTGCCAGTAGTATTTGGGGGTTTAGCGGGGAGCTGTTTTTT. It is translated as CASSIWGFSGELFF.

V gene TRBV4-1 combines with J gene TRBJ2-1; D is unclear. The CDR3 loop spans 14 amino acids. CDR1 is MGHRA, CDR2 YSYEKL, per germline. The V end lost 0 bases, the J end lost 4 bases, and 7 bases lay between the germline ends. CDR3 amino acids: CASSQEDLYNEQFF. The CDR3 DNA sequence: TGCGCCAGCAGCCAAGAAGATCTATACAATGAGCAGTTCTTC.

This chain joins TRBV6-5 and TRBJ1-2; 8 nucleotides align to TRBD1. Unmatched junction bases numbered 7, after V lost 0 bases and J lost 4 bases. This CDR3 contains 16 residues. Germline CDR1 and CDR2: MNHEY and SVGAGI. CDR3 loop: CASSYSAGTGSYGYTF. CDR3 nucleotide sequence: TGTGCCAGCAGTTACTCAGCCGGGACAGGAAGCTATGGCTACACCTTC.

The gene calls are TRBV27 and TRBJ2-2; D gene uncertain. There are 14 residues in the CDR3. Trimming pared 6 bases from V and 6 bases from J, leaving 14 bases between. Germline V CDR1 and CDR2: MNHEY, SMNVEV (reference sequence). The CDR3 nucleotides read TGTGCCAGCAGGACGGATCACAGCTCCGGGGAGCTGTTTTTT. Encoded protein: CASRTDHSSGELFF.

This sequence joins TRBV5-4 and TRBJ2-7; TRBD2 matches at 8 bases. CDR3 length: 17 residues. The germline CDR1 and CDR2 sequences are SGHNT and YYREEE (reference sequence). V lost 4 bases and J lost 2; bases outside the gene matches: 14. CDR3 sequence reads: CASSLGGWREAPYEQYF. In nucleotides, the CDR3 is TGTGCCAGCAGCCTGGGTGGTTGGCGGGAGGCCCCCTACGAGCAGTACTTC.

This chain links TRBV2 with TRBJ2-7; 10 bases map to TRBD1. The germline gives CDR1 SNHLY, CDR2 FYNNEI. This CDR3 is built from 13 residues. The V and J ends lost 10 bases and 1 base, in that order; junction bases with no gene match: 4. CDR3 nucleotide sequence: TGTGCCACCCGGGACAGGGGATCCTACGAGCAGTACTTC. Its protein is CATRDRGSYEQYF.

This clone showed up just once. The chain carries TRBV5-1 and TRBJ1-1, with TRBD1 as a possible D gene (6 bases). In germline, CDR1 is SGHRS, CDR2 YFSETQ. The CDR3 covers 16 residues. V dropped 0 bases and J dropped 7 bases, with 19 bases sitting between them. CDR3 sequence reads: CASSLGQGMTFVEAFF. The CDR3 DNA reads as TGCGCCAGCAGCTTGGGGCAGGGGATGACATTCGTTGAAGCTTTCTTT.

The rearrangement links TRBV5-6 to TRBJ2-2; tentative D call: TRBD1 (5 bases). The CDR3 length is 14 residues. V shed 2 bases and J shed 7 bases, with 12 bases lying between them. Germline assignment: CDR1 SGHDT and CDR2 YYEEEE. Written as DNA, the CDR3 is TGTGCCAGCAGCTTAGAACAGGTCTTCGGGGAGCTGTTTTTT. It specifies CASSLEQVFGELFF.

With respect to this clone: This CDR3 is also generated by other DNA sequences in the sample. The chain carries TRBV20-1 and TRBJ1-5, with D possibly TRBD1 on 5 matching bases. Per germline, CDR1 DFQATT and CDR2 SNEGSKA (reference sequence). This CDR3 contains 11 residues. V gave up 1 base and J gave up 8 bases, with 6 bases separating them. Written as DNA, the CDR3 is TGCAGTGCTAGAGTGGGGGAGCCCCAGCATTTT. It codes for CSARVGEPQHF.

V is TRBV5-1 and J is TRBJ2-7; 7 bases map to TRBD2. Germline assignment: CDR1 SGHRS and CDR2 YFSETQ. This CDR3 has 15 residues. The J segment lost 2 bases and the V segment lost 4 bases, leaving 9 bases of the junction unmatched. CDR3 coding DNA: TGCGCCAGCAGCCCCTATTCTAGCGGTACCTACGAGCAGTACTTC. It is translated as CASSPYSSGTYEQYF. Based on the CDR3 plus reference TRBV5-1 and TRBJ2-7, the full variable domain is KAGVTQTPRYLIKTRGQQVTLSCSPISGHRSVSWYQQTPGQGLQFLFEYFSETQRNKGNFPGRFSGRQFSNSRSEMNVSTLELGDSALYLCASSPYSSGTYEQYFGPGTRLTVT.